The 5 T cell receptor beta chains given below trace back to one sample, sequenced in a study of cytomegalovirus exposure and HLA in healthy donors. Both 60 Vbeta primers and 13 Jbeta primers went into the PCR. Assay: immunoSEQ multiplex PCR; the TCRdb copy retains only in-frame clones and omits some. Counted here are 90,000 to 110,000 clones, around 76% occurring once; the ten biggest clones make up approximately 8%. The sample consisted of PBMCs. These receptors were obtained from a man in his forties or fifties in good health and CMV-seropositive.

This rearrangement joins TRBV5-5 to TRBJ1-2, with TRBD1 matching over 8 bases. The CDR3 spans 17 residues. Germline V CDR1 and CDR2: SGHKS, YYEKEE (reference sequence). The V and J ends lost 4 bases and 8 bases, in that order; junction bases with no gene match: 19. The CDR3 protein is CASSGSGTGIKGFGYTF. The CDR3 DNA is TGTGCCAGCAGCGGCTCCGGGACAGGTATAAAGGGGTTCGGCTACACCTTC.

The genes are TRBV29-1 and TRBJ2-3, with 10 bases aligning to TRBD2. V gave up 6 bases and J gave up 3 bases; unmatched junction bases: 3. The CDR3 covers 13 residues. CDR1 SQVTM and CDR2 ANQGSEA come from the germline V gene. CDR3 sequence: CSVKLAGTDTQYF. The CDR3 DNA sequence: TGCAGCGTCAAACTAGCGGGAACAGATACGCAGTATTTT.

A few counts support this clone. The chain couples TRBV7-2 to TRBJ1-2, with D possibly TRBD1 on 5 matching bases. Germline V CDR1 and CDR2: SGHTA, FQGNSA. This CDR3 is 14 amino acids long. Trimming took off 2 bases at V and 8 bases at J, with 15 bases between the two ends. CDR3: CASSLRSRANGYTF. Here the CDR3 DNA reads TGTGCCAGCAGCTTAAGGAGCAGGGCTAACGGCTACACCTTC.

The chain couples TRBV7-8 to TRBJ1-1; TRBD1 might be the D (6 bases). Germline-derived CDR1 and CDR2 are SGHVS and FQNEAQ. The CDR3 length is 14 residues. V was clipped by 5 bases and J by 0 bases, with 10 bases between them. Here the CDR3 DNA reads TGTGCCAGCAGCACCACAGGGTTGAACACTGAAGCTTTCTTT. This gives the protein CASSTTGLNTEAFF.

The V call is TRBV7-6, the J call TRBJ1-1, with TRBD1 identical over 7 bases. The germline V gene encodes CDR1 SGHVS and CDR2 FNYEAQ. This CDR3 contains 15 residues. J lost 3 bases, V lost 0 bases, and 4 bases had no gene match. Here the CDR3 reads CASSLAGRGDTEAFF. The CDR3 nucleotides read TGTGCCAGCAGCTTAGCGGGCAGGGGGGACACTGAAGCTTTCTTT.